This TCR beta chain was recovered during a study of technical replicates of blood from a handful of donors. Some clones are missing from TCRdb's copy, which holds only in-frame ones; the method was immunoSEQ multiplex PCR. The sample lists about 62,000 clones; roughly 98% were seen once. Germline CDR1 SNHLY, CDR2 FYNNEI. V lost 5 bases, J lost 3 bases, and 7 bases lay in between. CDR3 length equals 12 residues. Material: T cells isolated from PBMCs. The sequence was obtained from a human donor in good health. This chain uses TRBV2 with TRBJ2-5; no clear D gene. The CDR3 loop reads CASSSREETQYF. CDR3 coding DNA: TGTGCCAGCAGTAGTCGGGAAGAGACCCAGTACTTC.